Listed below are T cell receptor beta chains from one sample, sequenced in a study of cytotoxic CD8 clonotypes in ibrutinib-treated CLL. Profiled with immunoSEQ multiplex PCR; TCRdb holds only in-frame clones, not every one. This repertoire shows about 72,000 clones, around 68% found once; its top ten account for about 5.7%. The specimen was PBMCs, collected after 12 months of ibrutinib treatment. All receptors come from a human donor with chronic lymphocytic leukemia. Each CDR3 is given with its conserved first and last residue. Fields, in order: J gene, clone size, V gene, D gene, CDR3 DNA, CDR3 protein. A D gene is named only where the DNA matches it firmly. Rows may omit the clone size; those that give it use once, few, many or a size class.

j_gene: TRBJ2-7; abundance: .; v_gene: TRBV2; d_gene: .; CDR3nt: TGTGCCAGCAGGGACAGTCCCGCCTACGAGCAGTACTTC; CDR3aa: CASRDSPAYEQYF
j_gene: TRBJ1-6; abundance: .; v_gene: TRBV30; d_gene: TRBD1; CDR3nt: TGTGCCTGGAGTGGGGAGGGGGCAAGGAATAATTCACCCCTCCACTTT; CDR3aa: CAWSGEGARNNSPLHF
j_gene: TRBJ1-1; abundance: once; v_gene: TRBV9; d_gene: .; CDR3nt: TGTGCCAGCAGCGTAAGGACAGCGAACAGTGAAGCTTTCTTT; CDR3aa: CASSVRTANSEAFF
j_gene: TRBJ2-3; abundance: .; v_gene: TRBV9; d_gene: .; CDR3nt: TGTGCCAGCAGCGCTAGAGGGGGTTCGGCAGATACGCAGTATTTT; CDR3aa: CASSARGGSADTQYF
j_gene: TRBJ2-7; abundance: few; v_gene: TRBV28; d_gene: .; CDR3nt: TGTGCCAGCATGGGTAACAGGGTCCCCGAGCAGTACTTC; CDR3aa: CASMGNRVPEQYF
j_gene: TRBJ2-7; abundance: .; v_gene: TRBV6-1; d_gene: .; CDR3nt: TGTGCCAGCAGTGAAAGCTTCCTCGGGGAGCAGTACTTC; CDR3aa: CASSESFLGEQYF
j_gene: TRBJ2-5; abundance: once; v_gene: TRBV7-2; d_gene: .; CDR3nt: TGTGCCAGCAGCTTAGTTCCAGCGGGACAACAAGAGACCCAGTACTTC; CDR3aa: CASSLVPAGQQETQYF
j_gene: TRBJ2-2; abundance: once; v_gene: TRBV5-6; d_gene: TRBD1; CDR3nt: TGTGCCAGCAGCGGTAGGACAGGGATCGGGGAGCTGTTTTTT; CDR3aa: CASSGRTGIGELFF
j_gene: TRBJ1-1; abundance: .; v_gene: TRBV9; d_gene: .; CDR3nt: TGTGCCAGCAGCGCGACAGGCCTGAACACTGAAGCTTTCTTT; CDR3aa: CASSATGLNTEAFF
j_gene: TRBJ1-5; abundance: .; v_gene: TRBV2; d_gene: TRBD1; CDR3nt: TGTGCCAGCAGCGGCGGGACAGGGGGCTTTCAGCCCCAGCATTTT; CDR3aa: CASSGGTGGFQPQHF
j_gene: TRBJ2-3; abundance: .; v_gene: TRBV27; d_gene: TRBD1; CDR3nt: TGTGCCAGCAGTTCCACCAACAGGGGGCTGAGCACAGATACGCAGTATTTT; CDR3aa: CASSSTNRGLSTDTQYF
j_gene: TRBJ2-1; abundance: .; v_gene: TRBV5-1; d_gene: .; CDR3nt: TGCGCCAGCAGCCAAGACCCGGGGGGCCTCTACAATGAGCAGTTCTTC; CDR3aa: CASSQDPGGLYNEQFF
j_gene: TRBJ2-7; abundance: .; v_gene: TRBV11-3; d_gene: .; CDR3nt: TGTGCCAGCAGCTTCACTACAGGGAGCGAGCAGTACTTC; CDR3aa: CASSFTTGSEQYF
j_gene: TRBJ1-6; abundance: .; v_gene: TRBV6-5; d_gene: TRBD1; CDR3nt: TGTGCCAGCAGTTATAATCCAGGGGGCAACTCACCCCTCCACTTT; CDR3aa: CASSYNPGGNSPLHF
j_gene: TRBJ1-6; abundance: .; v_gene: TRBV25-1; d_gene: .; CDR3nt: TGTGCCAGCAGTGAATTTGACGGTAGAAATAATTCACCCCTCCACTTT; CDR3aa: CASSEFDGRNNSPLHF
j_gene: TRBJ2-5; abundance: .; v_gene: TRBV30; d_gene: .; CDR3nt: TGTGCCTGGAGTCTAGGGGGGGAGACCCAGTACTTC; CDR3aa: CAWSLGGETQYF
j_gene: TRBJ2-7; abundance: .; v_gene: TRBV7-2; d_gene: .; CDR3nt: TGTGCCAGCAGCTTAGGGGCCTCGGTGCAGTACTTC; CDR3aa: CASSLGASVQYF
j_gene: TRBJ1-4; abundance: .; v_gene: TRBV10-1; d_gene: .; CDR3nt: TGCGCCAGCAGTGCCGGGGGCGAAAAACTGTTTTTT; CDR3aa: CASSAGGEKLFF
j_gene: TRBJ2-1; abundance: .; v_gene: TRBV5-4; d_gene: TRBD2; CDR3nt: TGTGCCAGCAGCTTGGCCGGGGGGAGGGATGAGCAGTTCTTC; CDR3aa: CASSLAGGRDEQFF
j_gene: TRBJ2-7; abundance: once; v_gene: TRBV15; d_gene: .; CDR3nt: TGTGCCACCAGTTCAAACAGGGCCTACGAGCAGTACTTC; CDR3aa: CATSSNRAYEQYF
j_gene: TRBJ2-1; abundance: .; v_gene: TRBV7-9; d_gene: .; CDR3nt: TGTGCCAGCAGCTCAATCGTGCGGGATGAGCAGTTCTTC; CDR3aa: CASSSIVRDEQFF
j_gene: TRBJ1-2; abundance: .; v_gene: TRBV30; d_gene: TRBD1; CDR3nt: TGTGCCTGGTCGAAGACAGGGGTAAACTATGGCTACACCTTC; CDR3aa: CAWSKTGVNYGYTF
j_gene: TRBJ2-1; abundance: .; v_gene: TRBV4-3; d_gene: .; CDR3nt: TGCGCCAGCAGCCAAGAACCCTCGTCGACCTACAATGAGCAGTTCTTC; CDR3aa: CASSQEPSSTYNEQFF
j_gene: TRBJ2-1; abundance: .; v_gene: TRBV7-2; d_gene: .; CDR3nt: TGTGCCAGCAGCTTAGCTACCGATCGGAAGCTCTTC; CDR3aa: CASSLATDRKLF
j_gene: TRBJ1-2; abundance: .; v_gene: TRBV7-8; d_gene: TRBD1; CDR3nt: TGTGCCAGCAGCGGGGGCAGGGGGAACTATGGCTACACCTTC; CDR3aa: CASSGGRGNYGYTF
j_gene: TRBJ1-3; abundance: .; v_gene: TRBV6-6; d_gene: .; CDR3nt: TGTGCCACTCCTGACCGGGAGGGAAACACCATATATTTT; CDR3aa: CATPDREGNTIYF
j_gene: TRBJ2-7; abundance: .; v_gene: TRBV7-2; d_gene: TRBD1; CDR3nt: TGTGCCAGCAGCCTCCGGACAGGGGGCGCCTCGAAAGAGCAGTACTTC; CDR3aa: CASSLRTGGASKEQYF
j_gene: TRBJ2-3; abundance: few; v_gene: TRBV10-3; d_gene: TRBD1; CDR3nt: TGTGCCAGCCTACACCGGGACAGGGACCCAGATACGCAGTATTTT; CDR3aa: CASLHRDRDPDTQYF
j_gene: TRBJ1-1; abundance: .; v_gene: TRBV7-2; d_gene: .; CDR3nt: TGTGCCAGCAGCTCCGCTGGCATGAACACTGAAGCTTTCTTT; CDR3aa: CASSSAGMNTEAFF
j_gene: TRBJ2-7; abundance: .; v_gene: TRBV6-5; d_gene: .; CDR3nt: TGTGCCAGCAGTTGGTATCAAGAATCCTACGAGCAGTACTTC; CDR3aa: CASSWYQESYEQYF
j_gene: TRBJ2-3; abundance: .; v_gene: TRBV5-6; d_gene: TRBD2; CDR3nt: TGTGCCAGCAGCCCATGGGAGGGGCGTGCAGATACGCAGTATTTT; CDR3aa: CASSPWEGRADTQYF
j_gene: TRBJ1-3; abundance: few; v_gene: TRBV7-2; d_gene: .; CDR3nt: TGTGCCAGCAGCCTAGCGGTGGGGGGCTCTGGAAACACCATATATTTT; CDR3aa: CASSLAVGGSGNTIYF
j_gene: TRBJ1-2; abundance: few; v_gene: TRBV27; d_gene: TRBD1; CDR3nt: TGTGCCAGCAGTTTCGTTGGACAGGATCATATCTATGGCTACACCTTC; CDR3aa: CASSFVGQDHIYGYTF
j_gene: TRBJ2-5; abundance: .; v_gene: TRBV11-2; d_gene: TRBD2; CDR3nt: TGTGCCAGCAGCCCACGCGGGGGTGAGACCCAGTACTTC; CDR3aa: CASSPRGGETQYF
j_gene: TRBJ2-7; abundance: .; v_gene: TRBV27; d_gene: .; CDR3nt: TGTGCCAGCCTCCCCTCGGGACTTCCACTCTACGAGCAGTACTTC; CDR3aa: CASLPSGLPLYEQYF
j_gene: TRBJ2-7; abundance: .; v_gene: TRBV5-1; d_gene: .; CDR3nt: TGCGCCAGCAGCGTCTCACAGGGAGCGCTCTACGAGCAGTACTTC; CDR3aa: CASSVSQGALYEQYF
j_gene: TRBJ2-4; abundance: few; v_gene: TRBV7-2; d_gene: .; CDR3nt: TGTGCCAGCAGCGCCAGGGTAGGGAACATTCAGTACTTC; CDR3aa: CASSARVGNIQYF
j_gene: TRBJ2-1; abundance: once; v_gene: TRBV5-1; d_gene: .; CDR3nt: TGCGCCAGCAGCTTGGTGGCAGCCAGTACCTCCTACAATGAGCAGTTCTTC; CDR3aa: CASSLVAASTSYNEQFF
j_gene: TRBJ2-4; abundance: .; v_gene: TRBV29-1; d_gene: .; CDR3nt: TGCAGCGTTGTGTGGGGCCGGGACATTCAGTACTTC; CDR3aa: CSVVWGRDIQYF
j_gene: TRBJ1-6; abundance: medium-sized; v_gene: TRBV7-6; d_gene: .; CDR3nt: TGTGCCAGCGGGGGGGGTAATGTTAATTCACCCCTCCACTTT; CDR3aa: CASGGGNVNSPLHF
j_gene: TRBJ2-3; abundance: few; v_gene: TRBV18; d_gene: .; CDR3nt: TGTGCCACCGGACGACATTCAGATACGCAGTATTTT; CDR3aa: CATGRHSDTQYF
j_gene: TRBJ2-5; abundance: .; v_gene: TRBV5-4; d_gene: .; CDR3nt: TGTGCCAGCAGCGGATCGACAGTGGAGGAGACCCAGTACTTC; CDR3aa: CASSGSTVEETQYF
j_gene: TRBJ1-6; abundance: .; v_gene: TRBV5-1; d_gene: .; CDR3nt: TGCGCCAGCAGCTTGCAAGGGCAGGAGAGCTCCTATAATTCACCCCTCCACTTT; CDR3aa: CASSLQGQESSYNSPLHF
j_gene: TRBJ1-2; abundance: medium-sized; v_gene: TRBV6-5; d_gene: .; CDR3nt: TGTGCCAGCAGTTACAGAGGGGTCGGGTATGGCTACACCTTC; CDR3aa: CASSYRGVGYGYTF
j_gene: TRBJ2-7; abundance: .; v_gene: TRBV7-9; d_gene: TRBD2; CDR3nt: TGTGCCAGCAGCTCCCCACAGGGGGGACTAGCGGGGATTTCCTACGAGCAGTACTTC; CDR3aa: CASSSPQGGLAGISYEQYF
j_gene: TRBJ2-3; abundance: .; v_gene: TRBV5-1; d_gene: TRBD1; CDR3nt: TGCGCCAGCAGCCCGGACAGGGGGCTGAGAGATACGCAGTATTTT; CDR3aa: CASSPDRGLRDTQYF
j_gene: TRBJ1-2; abundance: .; v_gene: TRBV4-3; d_gene: .; CDR3nt: TGCGCCAGCAGCCAAGATATAGGGCTCTATGGCTACACCTTC; CDR3aa: CASSQDIGLYGYTF
j_gene: TRBJ1-1; abundance: few; v_gene: TRBV19; d_gene: .; CDR3nt: TGTGCCAGTTCTGACAGGAGGAACACTGAAGCTTTCTTT; CDR3aa: CASSDRRNTEAFF
j_gene: TRBJ2-2; abundance: .; v_gene: TRBV7-2; d_gene: .; CDR3nt: TGTGCCAGCAGCTTAGGGCAGGTTGGCACCGGGGAGCTGTTTTTT; CDR3aa: CASSLGQVGTGELFF
j_gene: TRBJ2-2; abundance: .; v_gene: TRBV7-2; d_gene: .; CDR3nt: TGTGCCAGCAGCTTAATGATGCGGAACACCGGGGAGCTGTTTTTT; CDR3aa: CASSLMMRNTGELFF
j_gene: TRBJ1-2; abundance: .; v_gene: TRBV28; d_gene: .; CDR3nt: TGTGCCAGCAGCGGACAGCGGAACTCCGGCTACACCTTC; CDR3aa: CASSGQRNSGYTF
j_gene: TRBJ2-6; abundance: .; v_gene: TRBV4-3; d_gene: .; CDR3nt: TGCGCCAGCAGCTCTGGGGCCAACGTCCTGACTTTC; CDR3aa: CASSSGANVLTF
j_gene: TRBJ1-6; abundance: .; v_gene: TRBV7-2; d_gene: .; CDR3nt: TGTGCCAGCAGCTTAGAGGGTTATAATTCACCCCTCCACTTT; CDR3aa: CASSLEGYNSPLHF
j_gene: TRBJ2-7; abundance: few; v_gene: TRBV4-3; d_gene: TRBD1; CDR3nt: TGCGCCAGCAGCCCGTCGGTAGGGGGCGGCTACGAGCAGTACTTC; CDR3aa: CASSPSVGGGYEQYF
j_gene: TRBJ1-2; abundance: .; v_gene: TRBV9; d_gene: .; CDR3nt: TGTGCCAGCAGCGTAGAGGGAACAGGGTTCCATGGCTACACCTTC; CDR3aa: CASSVEGTGFHGYTF
j_gene: TRBJ1-6; abundance: few; v_gene: TRBV2; d_gene: TRBD1; CDR3nt: TGTGCCAGCAGTGAGACAGGGGCTTCAGGTTCACCCCTCCACTTT; CDR3aa: CASSETGASGSPLHF
j_gene: TRBJ1-1; abundance: .; v_gene: TRBV6-5; d_gene: .; CDR3nt: TGTGCCAGCAGGGGGGAGGGAATAACGAACACTGAAGCTTTCTTT; CDR3aa: CASRGEGITNTEAFF
j_gene: TRBJ2-5; abundance: .; v_gene: TRBV9; d_gene: .; CDR3nt: TGTGCCAGCAGCCCCCGGGACATGAGCGTAGAGACCCAGTACTTC; CDR3aa: CASSPRDMSVETQYF
j_gene: TRBJ2-7; abundance: .; v_gene: TRBV14; d_gene: .; CDR3nt: TGTGCCAGCAGCTTGGCAGGACAGAGCTCCTACGAGCAGTACTTC; CDR3aa: CASSLAGQSSYEQYF